This passage covers 32 T cell receptor beta chains from one sample sequenced in a study of T-cell memory formation after mild COVID-19. MiXCR, run by TCRdb on the 5' RACE reads, gives a single entry per CDR3 protein. The sample consists of 250,000 to 350,000 distinct CDR3 sequences, 15% to 20% of them appearing once. What was sequenced was PBMCs or a T cell subset sorted from them (not recorded which). All receptors come from a man aged 18 to 30 who had mild COVID-19 (a few samples of this study predate the infection). Cell type and time point are not known.

The rearrangement links TRBV15 to TRBJ1-4; D ambiguous. V was pared by 3 bases and J by 4 bases, with 6 bases between. CDR1 is LNHNV, CDR2 YYDKDF, per germline (reference sequence). This CDR3 is 13 amino acids long. The CDR3 protein is CATSSGLNEKLFF. The DNA of the CDR3 is TGTGCCACCAGCAGCGGGCTTAATGAAAAACTGTTTTTT. The whole variable domain, remainder taken from reference TRBV15 and TRBJ1-4, is DAMVIQNPRYQVTQFGKPVTLSCSQTLNHNVMYWYQQKSSQAPKLLFHYYDKDFNNEADTPDNFQSRRPNTSFCFLDIRSPGLGDTAMYLCATSSGLNEKLFFGSGTQLSVL.

This chain connects TRBV7-2 to TRBJ1-2; the D gene is possibly TRBD1 (6 bases). This CDR3 has 14 residues. The V gene lost 5 bases and the J gene lost 5 bases, with 15 bases spanning the gap. Per germline, CDR1 SGHTA and CDR2 FQGNSA. The DNA of the CDR3 is TGTGCCAGCAGCCCTCGTCGGGACAATTATGGCTACACCTTC. This gives the protein CASSPRRDNYGYTF.

V is TRBV6-5 and J is TRBJ2-3; no reliable D call. The V end lost 8 bases, the J end lost 2 bases, and 14 bases lay between the germline ends. The CDR3 is made up of 14 amino acids. Germline V gene lookup returns CDR1 MNHEY and CDR2 SVGAGI. The CDR3 nucleotides are TGTGCCAGCCGTACGGGCCTATCCACAGATACGCAGTATTTT. Translation: CASRTGLSTDTQYF.

The chain employs TRBV6-6 and TRBJ2-1; D is uncertain. The CDR3 is made up of 14 amino acids. V was cut by 2 bases and J by 5 bases, with 10 bases left in between. The germline V gene encodes CDR1 MNHNY and CDR2 SVGAGI (reference sequence). In DNA form, the CDR3 reads TGTGCCAGCAGTTACGACTGGCTCAACAATGAGCAGTTCTTC. This encodes CASSYDWLNNEQFF.

This clonotype has a handful of counts. The chain joins TRBV25-1 to TRBJ2-5; D gene unclear. CDR1 and CDR2 from the germline V gene are MGHDK and SYGVNS. Trimming shortened V by 10 bases and J by 7 bases, and 10 bases separated the two germline ends. The CDR3 spans 10 residues. The CDR3 reads CATTDGTQYF. The CDR3 coding sequence is TGTGCCACCACCGATGGGACCCAGTACTTC.

The V gene is TRBV19, the J gene TRBJ2-1; D ambiguous. V was trimmed by 5 bases and J by 3 bases, leaving 32 bases between them. CDR1 is LNHDA and CDR2 is SQIVND in the germline V gene (reference sequence). This CDR3 region has 21 residues. The CDR3 bases are TGTGCCAGTAGTCTCGAATGGACCCCCGGTGTCGGGCGTCGTGGCTACAATGAGCAGTTCTTC. Amino acid sequence: CASSLEWTPGVGRRGYNEQFF.

This clonotype occurred a few times. The chain is built from TRBV12-3 or TRBV12-4 and TRBJ2-6, with D perhaps matching TRBD1 (5 bases). Trimming removed 9 bases at V and 3 bases at J, with 9 bases between. The length of the CDR3 is 13 residues. The CDR3 sequence is CASRQLGANVLTF. As DNA, the CDR3 is TGTGCCAGTCGACAGCTTGGGGCCAACGTCCTGACTTTC.

The chain joins TRBV6-2 or TRBV6-3 to TRBJ2-1; D not certain. The V end lost 5 bases, the J end lost 3 bases, and 14 bases lay between the germline ends. Germline V gives CDR1 MNHEY, CDR2 SVGEGT. The CDR3 loop spans 15 amino acids. The DNA of the CDR3 is TGTGCCAGCAGTCGTGGCCCGGCCGGCTACAATGAGCAGTTCTTC. Translated: CASSRGPAGYNEQFF.

This clonotype has just a few counts. CDR3 protein: CSANEFKNVYGYTF. The CDR3 DNA follows: TGCAGTGCTAACGAATTCAAAAATGTATATGGCTACACCTTC. The chain couples TRBV20-1 to TRBJ1-2; unclear D gene. Per germline, CDR1 DFQATT and CDR2 SNEGSKA (reference sequence). The CDR3 contains 14 residues. V was cut by 4 bases and J by 5 bases, with 17 bases left in between.

This clonotype was observed a handful of times. The gene calls are TRBV6-5 and TRBJ1-6; D unclear. Germline loops: CDR1 MNHEY, CDR2 SVGAGI. The V and J ends lost 5 bases and 9 bases respectively, with 14 bases between them. This CDR3 has 14 amino acids. The DNA of the CDR3 is TGTGCCAGCAGTACCAACCGACCCCCTTCACCCCTCCACTTT. It specifies CASSTNRPPSPLHF.

The chain links TRBV19 to TRBJ1-1; 11 bases agree with TRBD1. The V gene's germline CDR1 is LNHDA and CDR2 SQIVND (reference sequence). This CDR3 comprises 17 residues. Losses at the gene ends were 7 bases for V and 9 bases for J; bases not matched to a gene: 19. The CDR3 nucleotides are TGTGCCAGTACTCCCGGGACAGGGGGGTTAGAATCACACCAAGCTTTCTTT. It is translated as CASTPGTGGLESHQAFF.

In the case of this clonotype: The missing conserved phenylalanine or tryptophan at the end of this CDR3 makes a read error likely. The chain joins TRBV7-2 to TRBJ2-1; 7 nucleotides match TRBD2. Unmatched junction bases numbered 8, after V lost 2 bases and J lost 7 bases. CDR3 length equals 15 residues. The germline V gene has CDR1 SGHTA and CDR2 FQGNSA. The CDR3: CASSLYAGDENEQFL. In DNA, the CDR3 is TGTGCCAGCAGCTTATACGCGGGGGACGAAAATGAGCAGTTCTTA.

The chain joins TRBV15 to TRBJ1-2, with D perhaps matching TRBD1 (5 bases). The V and J ends lost 5 bases and 7 bases respectively, with 14 bases between them. CDR1 is LNHNV and CDR2 is YYDKDF in the germline V gene (reference sequence). The CDR3 totals 13 residues. The CDR3 DNA reads as TGTGCCACCAGCCGGCCAGGGACGGGTGGCTACACCTTC. Protein: CATSRPGTGGYTF.

This rearrangement joins TRBV10-3 to TRBJ2-5, with 7 bases aligning to TRBD1. Germline CDR1 reads ENHRY; CDR2 reads SYGVKD. The CDR3 runs 14 residues. V dropped 4 bases and J dropped 2; count of bases not matched to a gene: 4. CDR3 loop: CAISVTTGQETQYF. The CDR3 DNA sequence: TGTGCCATCAGTGTAACGACAGGGCAAGAGACCCAGTACTTC.

This clonotype was seen more than once but under ten times. This rearrangement joins TRBV3-1 to TRBJ2-2; 7 nucleotides line up with TRBD2. Trimming took 4 bases from V and 7 from J; bases not matched to a gene: 6. This CDR3 has 14 residues. Germline loops: CDR1 LGHDT, CDR2 YNNKEL (reference sequence). The CDR3 loop reads CASSPGLVGGELFF. CDR3 nucleotides: TGTGCCAGCAGCCCCGGACTAGTAGGCGGGGAGCTGTTTTTT.

J is TRBJ1-2 and V is TRBV4-2; no clear D. The CDR3 has 14 amino acids. The V and J ends lost 3 bases and 6 bases respectively, with 14 bases between them. Germline V gene sequence: CDR1 LGHNA, CDR2 YNFKEQ. DNA for the CDR3: TGTGCCAGCAGCCAGAATACGCGGGAAGATGGCTACACCTTC. It specifies CASSQNTREDGYTF.

The CDR3 loop reads CASRGTGTRNEKLFF. The CDR3 DNA sequence: TGTGCCAGCAGAGGAACAGGGACGAGGAATGAAAAACTGTTTTTT. This chain connects TRBV6-5 to TRBJ1-4; D is possibly TRBD1 (6 bases). The CDR3 totals 15 residues. V lost 6 bases and J 5 bases, leaving 16 bases between the germline ends. Per germline, CDR1 MNHEY and CDR2 SVGAGI.

The chain combines TRBV4-1 with TRBJ1-1, with 7 bases that match TRBD1. The J segment lost 2 bases and the V segment lost 2 bases, leaving 8 bases of the junction unmatched. Germline values: CDR1 MGHRA, CDR2 YSYEKL. This CDR3 comprises 16 residues. The CDR3 coding sequence is TGCGCCAGCAGCCAACCTTCGACAGGGCTAAACACTGAAGCTTTCTTT. Translation: CASSQPSTGLNTEAFF.

The sample holds a few counts of this clonotype. This sequence joins TRBV6-2 or TRBV6-3 and TRBJ2-5; perhaps TRBD2 as D (5 bases). Trimming shortened V by 8 bases and J by 8 bases, and 18 bases separated the two germline ends. The CDR3 covers 13 residues. Germline loops: CDR1 MNHEY, CDR2 SVGEGT. In nucleotides, the CDR3 is TGTGCCAGCCTGCCAGTCGGGATAAGTACCCAGTACTTC. Residues: CASLPVGISTQYF.

This chain links TRBV5-1 with TRBJ1-3, with D hard to call. The germline CDR1 and CDR2 sequences are SGHRS and YFSETQ. V was shortened by 0 bases and J by 0 bases, with 16 bases between the two germline ends. This CDR3 is built from 18 residues. The CDR3, as DNA: TGCGCCAGCAGCTTGGGCCACGGGCGTGTCCGCTCTGGAAACACCATATATTTT. Translating it yields CASSLGHGRVRSGNTIYF.

This clonotype was observed at least ten times. This chain uses TRBV12-3 or TRBV12-4 with TRBJ2-5, with 11 bases aligning to TRBD2. This CDR3 is built from 15 residues. V gave up 5 bases and J gave up 0 bases; unmatched junction bases: 2. The CDR3: CASSGLAGDQETQYF. The CDR3 DNA sequence: TGTGCCAGCAGTGGACTAGCGGGCGACCAAGAGACCCAGTACTTC.

This clonotype was counted only a few times. V is TRBV4-3 and J is TRBJ2-3, with TRBD2 as a possible D gene (6 bases). V was shortened by 1 base and J by 2 bases, with 13 bases between the two germline ends. The V gene's germline CDR1 is LGHNA and CDR2 YSLEER. The CDR3 covers 16 residues. The CDR3 reads CASSQAADYSTDTQYF. CDR3 bases: TGCGCCAGCAGCCAAGCGGCGGACTACTCCACAGATACGCAGTATTTT.

The table lists this clonotype with a few counts. This chain uses TRBV7-2 with TRBJ1-1; 7 bases fit TRBD1. V lost 3 bases, J lost 7 bases, and 8 bases stayed unmatched. Germline assignment: CDR1 SGHTA and CDR2 FQGNSA. The CDR3 is made up of 14 amino acids. CDR3 sequence: CASSFQGGDSEAFF. For the CDR3, the DNA is TGTGCCAGCAGCTTCCAAGGGGGCGACAGTGAAGCTTTCTTT.

This sequence joins TRBV5-1 and TRBJ2-2; 8 bases agree with TRBD1. The trim removed 3 bases at V and 7 bases at J, leaving 8 bases unmatched. The germline gives CDR1 SGHRS, CDR2 YFSETQ. CDR3 size: 15 residues. CDR3 in DNA: TGCGCCAGCAGCTACCTACAGGGGGAACACGGGGAGCTGTTTTTT. It yields the protein CASSYLQGEHGELFF.

V gene TRBV6-1 combines with J gene TRBJ2-5; 8 positions agree with TRBD2. CDR1 and CDR2 from the germline V gene are MNHNS and SASEGT. The CDR3 has 13 residues. The V gene end was trimmed by 6 bases and the J gene end by 5 bases; junction bases not matched to a gene: 5. The CDR3 here is CASRPGGQETQYF. The CDR3 coding sequence is TGTGCCAGCAGGCCGGGGGGGCAGGAGACCCAGTACTTC.

The rearrangement joins TRBV7-8 to TRBJ2-5, with 8 bases aligning to TRBD2. This CDR3 has 14 residues. Germline V CDR1 and CDR2: SGHVS, FQNEAQ. With V trimmed by 8 bases and J by 5 bases, 10 bases remained unmatched. DNA for the CDR3: TGTGCCAGCCTCATCTCGGGGGGGAAGGAGACCCAGTACTTC. Residues: CASLISGGKETQYF.

The chain links TRBV6-4 to TRBJ2-3; TRBD2 matches at 9 bases. J gave up 6 bases and V 0 bases, and 4 bases lay outside the gene matches. There are 15 residues in the CDR3. CDR1 is MRHNA, CDR2 SNTAGT, per germline. As DNA, the CDR3 is TGTGCCAGCAGTGACTCCCCGCGGGGGGGGGATACGCAGTATTTT. Amino acid sequence: CASSDSPRGGDTQYF.

This clonotype was observed a few times. The rearrangement links TRBV18 to TRBJ1-5, with 9 bases identical to TRBD1. Germline V lookup: CDR1 KGHSH, CDR2 LQKENI. V lost 3 bases to trimming and J lost 5 bases; unmatched junction nucleotides: 14. The CDR3 covers 18 residues. CDR3 protein: CASSPNTGTGYAYQPQHF. CDR3 nucleotides: TGTGCCAGCTCACCCAACACCGGGACAGGGTATGCGTATCAGCCCCAGCATTTT.

Notes on this clonotype: Germline is not matched at one junction end, which may reflect a read error. The J gene is TRBJ1-1, the V gene TRBV7-7, with D uncertain. The CDR3 extends over 13 amino acids. Germline V CDR1 and CDR2: SSHAT, FNYEAQ (reference sequence). The CDR3 sequence: CASSSTVNTEAFF. The DNA of the CDR3 is TGTGCTAGCAGCTCTACGGTGAACACTGAAGCTTTCTTT.

The chain joins TRBV5-1 to TRBJ1-5, with D perhaps matching TRBD1 (6 bases). Germline loops: CDR1 SGHRS, CDR2 YFSETQ. V was trimmed by 8 bases and J by 4 bases, leaving 19 bases between them. This CDR3 has 15 residues. The CDR3 protein is CARYRDTLSNQPQHF. The CDR3 nucleotides are TGCGCCAGATACCGGGACACCTTATCGAATCAGCCCCAGCATTTT.

The chain links TRBV7-2 to TRBJ1-1; D gene unclear. There are 12 residues in the CDR3. V lost 2 bases, J lost 11 bases, and 12 bases lay in between. Germline V CDR1 and CDR2: SGHTA, FQGNSA. Here the CDR3 reads CASSLFSGRAFF. The DNA for the CDR3 is TGTGCCAGCAGCTTATTTTCGGGTAGGGCTTTCTTT.

V is TRBV6-5 and J is TRBJ1-2; D possibly corresponds to TRBD1 (5 bases). Trimming removed 0 bases from V and 4 bases from J, with 15 bases in between. Looked up from germline, CDR1 is MNHEY and CDR2 is SVGAGI. The CDR3 consists of 16 residues. Here the CDR3 reads CASSYSTAAWSYGYTF. The CDR3 DNA sequence: TGTGCCAGCAGTTACTCGACAGCGGCGTGGAGCTATGGCTACACCTTC.